The clone carrying this T cell receptor beta chain has more than one count but fewer than ten. In TCRdb, the 5' RACE reads were re-called with MiXCR into one record per CDR3 protein. The data contain some 190,000 distinct CDR3 sequences, 15% to 20% of them singletons. Germline lookup yields CDR1 MNHEY and CDR2 SVGAGI. Trimming removed 4 bases at V and 6 bases at J, with 10 bases between. The CDR3 covers 12 residues. The record originates from a study of T-cell memory formation after mild COVID-19. This rearrangement joins TRBV6-5 to TRBJ2-7; D uncertain. The receptor was derived from an adult woman who had mild COVID-19 (a few samples of this study predate the infection). Cell type and time point are not known. Sequenced input: PBMCs or a T cell subset sorted from them (not recorded which). CDR3 loop: CASSSRYREQYF. CDR3 DNA: TGTGCCAGCAGTTCCCGGTACCGCGAGCAGTACTTC.